This T cell receptor beta chain is drawn from a study of cytomegalovirus exposure and HLA in healthy donors. Findings and caveats of the study: The study put under 200 TCR beta chains on its list as cytomegalovirus-associated. There were some V segments, including TRBV6-2 and TRBV6-3, excluded as indistinguishable.

Concerning this clone itself: Its antigen is not identified.

PCR was performed using 60 Vbeta and 13 Jbeta primers. Libraries were prepared by immunoSEQ multiplex PCR; TCRdb keeps only in-frame clonotypes and omits some of them. The repertoire holds some 200,000 clones, with roughly 76% as singletons. The ends were cut back, 2 bases at V and 6 bases at J, with 7 bases in the middle. CDR3 length equals 11 residues. Germline CDR1 and CDR2: GTSNPN and SVGIG (reference sequence). The chain uses TRBV30 and TRBJ1-1; D gene uncertain. The sequence came from a man aged 40-49 years in good health and CMV-seropositive. The sample taken for sequencing was PBMCs. DNA for the CDR3: TGTGCCTGGAGTCGCACATCTGAAGCTTTCTTT. Protein: CAWSRTSEAFF.